This TCR beta chain stems from a study of shared clonotypes between healthy human individuals. Study-level background: Each donor's CD4 naive and CD4 memory cells filled three plates apiece, CD8 naive two, and CD8 memory one.

Study findings and constraints: Clonotype sharing among donors likely depends on sequencing depth. The generation probabilities recorded for non-shared clonotypes fell below those of clonotypes shared by all four donors. Clonotypes that were shared across a handful of donors made up roughly 5.2% of naive CD4 clonotypes.

The length of the CDR3 is 16 residues. After removal of 1 base from V and 4 bases from J, the junction contained 8 bases not matched to a gene. Germline CDR1 is GTSNPN and CDR2 is SVGIG (reference sequence). CD45RO negativity and positive selection for CCR7 defined naive CD8 cells, a population that excluded terminally differentiated effector memory CD45RA+ cells. Worth noting for this clone: Antigen specificity is unknown.

The assay was immunoSEQ multiplex PCR, and TCRdb's table has in-frame clones only and misses some. The data hold about 600,000 clones, with about 98% observed a single time. Input material: naive CD8+ T cells sorted from blood. V usage is TRBV30 and J usage is TRBJ1-1; the match to TRBD1 covers 11 bases. This TCR derives from a man aged 25-45 years in good health. CDR3 sequence reads: CAWSAGTGGRGTEAFF. CDR3 coding DNA: TGTGCCTGGAGTGCCGGGACAGGGGGTAGGGGCACTGAAGCTTTCTTT. Filled out from reference TRBV30 and TRBJ1-1, the complete variable domain reads SQTIHQWPATLVQPVGSPLSLECTVEGTSNPNLYWYRQAAGRGLQLLFYSVGIGQISSEVPQNLSASRPQDRQFILSSKKLLLSDSGFYLCAWSAGTGGRGTEAFFGQGTRLTVV.